The rows below give T cell receptor beta chains drawn from one sample of a study of vaccination and CD4 T cells after COVID-19. For these receptors, no antigen is known. MiXCR, run by TCRdb on the PCR reads, gives a single entry per CDR3 protein. The data show some 6,900 distinct CDR3 sequences, with around a third seen just once and roughly a tenth held by the top ten. The sequencing input was CD4+ T cells from blood, cultured in vitro. The receptor source for this set is a human donor in good health. Each CDR3 is given with its conserved first and last residue. D genes are given only for firm matches. A clone size is listed for some rows: how often the clone was seen (once, few, many), or a class if it is expanded.

v_gene,abundance,j_gene,d_gene,CDR3nt,CDR3aa
TRBV20-1,few,TRBJ2-1,TRBD2,TGCAGTGCTAGGTTAGCGGGAGTTCGGGAGCAGTTCTTC,CSARLAGVREQFF
TRBV20-1,few,TRBJ2-7,NA,TGCAGTGCTAGAGATCCCGGAACAGGGCGACGCGAGCAGTACTTC,CSARDPGTGRREQYF
TRBV5-4,few,TRBJ2-3,NA,TGTGCCAGCAGCTTGGTAGCAGATACGCAGTATTTT,CASSLVADTQYF
TRBV7-6,once,TRBJ2-3,NA,TGTGCTAGCAGCTACTCGTACACAGATACGCAGTATTTT,CASSYSYTDTQYF
TRBV20-1,medium-sized,TRBJ1-2,NA,TGCAGTGCTAGTTCACCCAGGGTAGGTGGCTACACCTTC,CSASSPRVGGYTF
TRBV7-9,NA,TRBJ2-3,NA,TGTGCCAGCAGCTTAGGCACAGATACGCAGTATTTT,CASSLGTDTQYF
TRBV7-8,NA,TRBJ2-7,NA,TGTGCCAGCAGCTTAGCATCAAGATCATACGAGCAGTACTTC,CASSLASRSYEQYF
TRBV5-5,NA,TRBJ2-7,TRBD1,TGTGCCAGCAGCTCCTCGGGACAGGGTGGGGACGAGCAGTACTTC,CASSSSGQGGDEQYF
TRBV19,NA,TRBJ1-2,NA,TGTGCCAGTAGTATGTTGTGGGACTGGGGCTACACCTTC,CASSMLWDWGYTF
TRBV29-1,NA,TRBJ2-5,TRBD1,TGCAGCGCCCAGACAGGGGCTATGGAGGCCCAGTACTTC,CSAQTGAMEAQYF
TRBV2,NA,TRBJ1-5,NA,TGTGCCAGCAGCCGAGACAGCGATAATCAGCCCCAGCATTTT,CASSRDSDNQPQHF
TRBV28,NA,TRBJ1-5,NA,TGTGCCAGCAGTTTACTGGACCTATATAGCAATCAGCCCCAGCATTTT,CASSLLDLYSNQPQHF
TRBV7-2,NA,TRBJ2-7,NA,TGTGCCAGCGGTCAAGGTAGTTCCTACGAGCAGTACTTC,CASGQGSSYEQYF
TRBV20-1,medium-sized,TRBJ1-5,TRBD1,TGCAGTGCTGGAGGGACAGGCGGGTTTCAGCCCCAGCATTTT,CSAGGTGGFQPQHF
TRBV6-1,NA,TRBJ1-5,NA,TGTGCCAGCAGGTCGGACCTATATCAGCCCCAGCATTTT,CASRSDLYQPQHF
TRBV7-9,few,TRBJ2-7,NA,TGTGCCAGCAGCTTATACGGGAACCCCTACGAGCAGTACTTC,CASSLYGNPYEQYF
TRBV7-2,few,TRBJ2-1,NA,TGTGCCAGCAGCTCCTCTTCCGGGACTTCGAATGAGCAGTTCTTC,CASSSSSGTSNEQFF
TRBV15,NA,TRBJ2-2,NA,TGTGCCACCAGCAGAGATTATACCGGGGAGCTGTTTTTT,CATSRDYTGELFF
TRBV5-6,NA,TRBJ2-7,NA,TGTGCCAGCAGCTTGACTAGCCCCTCCTACGAGCAGTACTTC,CASSLTSPSYEQYF
TRBV7-6,medium-sized,TRBJ2-7,NA,TGTGCCAGCAGCTTAGCGCAAGGCGAGCAGTACTTC,CASSLAQGEQYF
TRBV6-1,few,TRBJ2-1,TRBD1,TGTGCCAGCAGAAAGACAGGGCTTAACAATGAGCAGTTCTTC,CASRKTGLNNEQFF
TRBV2,NA,TRBJ2-7,TRBD2,TGTGCCAGCAGGGGAACTAGCGGGAGGGCCGGCGAGCAGTACTTC,CASRGTSGRAGEQYF
TRBV28,NA,TRBJ1-2,NA,TGTGCCAGCAGTTTATTCAACTATGGCTACACCTTC,CASSLFNYGYTF
TRBV20-1,few,TRBJ2-5,NA,TGCAGTGCTCCCGACACCCAGTACTTC,CSAPDTQYF
TRBV27,medium-sized,TRBJ2-7,NA,TGTGCCACCAATTACGAGCAGTACTTC,CATNYEQYF
TRBV28,NA,TRBJ2-3,NA,TGTGCCAGCAGACTTGCTCGACCCACAGATACGCAGTATTTT,CASRLARPTDTQYF
TRBV28,NA,TRBJ1-6,NA,TGTGCCAGCAGTTTGCAGGGGTCCTCCTATAATTCACCCCTCCACTTT,CASSLQGSSYNSPLHF
TRBV6-5,NA,TRBJ2-7,TRBD1,TGTGCCAGCAGTTCTCCCGGGACAGGGAAGAGCGAGCAGTACTTC,CASSSPGTGKSEQYF
TRBV6-1,medium-sized,TRBJ1-6,NA,TGTGCCAGCAGGGACCAAGGGGGATCAACTTCACCCCTCCACTTT,CASRDQGGSTSPLHF
TRBV5-4,NA,TRBJ1-1,NA,TGTGCCAGCAGCTTGGGGGGGCACACTGAAGCTTTCTTT,CASSLGGHTEAFF
TRBV24-1,NA,TRBJ2-1,TRBD2,TGTGCCACCAGTGATTTGAATTGGCAGGGAGGGAACTACAATGAGCAGTTCTTC,CATSDLNWQGGNYNEQFF
TRBV7-9,medium-sized,TRBJ1-6,TRBD1,TGTGCCAGCAGCTTCGGACAGGGGGCGAATTCACCCCTCCACTTT,CASSFGQGANSPLHF
TRBV18,NA,TRBJ1-5,NA,TGTGCCAGCTCAGGGGGCGGTCAGCCCCAGCATTTT,CASSGGGQPQHF
TRBV2,NA,TRBJ1-6,NA,TGTGCCAGCAGTCAACAGGGAGATAATTCACCCCTCCACTTT,CASSQQGDNSPLHF
TRBV29-1,once,TRBJ1-2,TRBD1,TGCAGCGCCCGACAGGGTTTTTATGGCTACACCTTC,CSARQGFYGYTF